The following is a T cell receptor beta chain sequence with its context. Investigators reverse transcribed all isolated RNA, so they sequenced expressed TCRB transcripts. Only in-frame clones appear in the TCRdb table, and some are missing; sequencing was by immunoSEQ multiplex PCR. This repertoire shows about 340,000 clones, around 8% found once; its top ten account for 0.44%. This entry comes from a study of beta chain features in type 1 diabetes. This CDR3 has 14 residues. Trimming removed 7 bases from V and 0 bases from J, with 10 bases in between. The germline CDR1 and CDR2 sequences are SEHNR and FQNEAQ (reference sequence).

The chain links TRBV7-9 to TRBJ1-3; no firm D call. Sequenced sample: central memory CD4+ T cells from blood. The source of this sequence is a woman between 18 and 30 years old in good health. The CDR3 region has the DNA TGTGCCAGCACCCCTGACCTCTCTGGAAACACCATATATTTT. Its protein is CASTPDLSGNTIYF.